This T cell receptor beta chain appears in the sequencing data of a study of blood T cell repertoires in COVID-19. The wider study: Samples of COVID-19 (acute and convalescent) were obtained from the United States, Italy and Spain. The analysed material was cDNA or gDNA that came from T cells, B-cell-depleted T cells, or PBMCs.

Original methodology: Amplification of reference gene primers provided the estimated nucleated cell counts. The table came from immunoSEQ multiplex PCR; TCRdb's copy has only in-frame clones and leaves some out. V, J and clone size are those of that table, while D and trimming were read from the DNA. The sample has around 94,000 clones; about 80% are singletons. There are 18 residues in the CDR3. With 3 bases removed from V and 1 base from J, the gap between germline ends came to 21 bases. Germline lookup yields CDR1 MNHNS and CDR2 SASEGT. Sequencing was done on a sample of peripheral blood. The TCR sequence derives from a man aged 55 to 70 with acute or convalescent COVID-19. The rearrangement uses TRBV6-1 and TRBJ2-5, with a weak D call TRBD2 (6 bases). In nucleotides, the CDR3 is TGTGCCAGCAGTGACGCGATCGCGGGACCGCGATTCCAAGAGACCCAGTACTTC. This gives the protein CASSDAIAGPRFQETQYF.